This T cell receptor (beta chain) was documented in a study of T-cell reconstitution after alpha-beta-depleted transplantation in children. Points from the study as a whole: At one year after transplant, newly produced T cells mostly accounted for T-cell counts and diversity.

Preparing the TCRbeta library involved the use of unique molecular identifiers. TCRdb processed the PCR reads anew with MiXCR; each CDR3 protein has one entry. The table includes around 230,000 distinct CDR3 sequences, under 20% detected once. As regards this clonotype: Antigen specificity is unknown.

The TCR sequence derives from a male patient between 2 and 10 years old who had a stem cell transplant for acute lymphoblastic leukemia, so the T cells may come from the graft donor. The sequences come from PBMCs, mostly from graft donor cells, collected 360 days after TCRalphabeta/CD19-depleted stem cell transplant.

CDR3 sequence: CAWSVGHEGEKLFF. CDR3 nucleotides: TGTGCCTGGAGTGTAGGCCACGAAGGCGAAAAACTGTTTTTT. The chain couples TRBV30 to TRBJ1-4; D is unclear. The V gene lost 0 bases and the J gene lost 8 bases, with 13 bases spanning the gap. Germline-derived CDR1 and CDR2 are GTSNPN and SVGIG (reference sequence). The CDR3 covers 14 residues.